One and the same sample provided the 28 T cell receptor beta chains below, sequenced in a study of blood T cell repertoires in COVID-19. Data came from immunoSEQ multiplex PCR; TCRdb stores just in-frame clones and leaves some out. The repertoire includes about 500,000 clones, about 85% of them detected once, and roughly 0.7% sits in the top ten. The sequencing input was PBMCs or T cells enriched from blood (not recorded which). These receptors all stem from a woman aged 18 to 35 who had recovered from COVID-19.

Regarding this clone: The same CDR3 is also encoded by other DNA sequences in this sample. The chain has TRBV10-3 and TRBJ1-1; the D is unclear. Germline V gene data show CDR1 as ENHRY and CDR2 as SYGVKD. This CDR3 has 13 amino acids. The V end lost 0 bases, the J end lost 3 bases, and 5 bases lay between the germline ends. Written as DNA, the CDR3 is TGTGCCATCAGTGAGTCCCAGGACACTGAAGCTTTCTTT. Protein sequence: CAISESQDTEAFF.

The chain links TRBV11-2 to TRBJ2-5, with 11 nucleotides matching TRBD2. Germline assignment: CDR1 SGHAT and CDR2 FQNNGV. J gave up 4 bases and V 3 bases, and 1 base lay outside the gene matches. This CDR3 region has 14 residues. The CDR3 sequence: CASSFSGGGETQYF. The CDR3, as DNA: TGTGCCAGCAGCTTTAGCGGGGGGGGAGAGACCCAGTACTTC.

This chain joins TRBV3-1 (or the pseudogene TRBV3-2) and TRBJ2-7; unclear D gene. The CDR3 spans 14 residues. V was trimmed by 4 bases and J by 0 bases, leaving 10 bases between them. The V gene's germline CDR1 is LGHDT and CDR2 YNNKEL (reference sequence). The CDR3 DNA reads as TGTGCCAGCAGCCTTATCGGGTCCTCCTACGAGCAGTACTTC. It is translated as CASSLIGSSYEQYF.

The chain combines TRBV7-8 with TRBJ2-1; 14 bases are shared with TRBD2. The CDR3 extends over 16 amino acids. Germline trimming cut 3 bases from V and 7 bases from J; bases unmatched to any gene: 5. The V gene's germline CDR1 is SGHVS and CDR2 FQNEAQ. CDR3 loop: CASSLPGLAGVNEQFF. The CDR3 DNA follows: TGTGCCAGCAGCTTGCCGGGACTAGCGGGAGTAAATGAGCAGTTCTTC.

J is TRBJ2-3 and V is TRBV5-5; tentative D call: TRBD2 (6 bases). Germline lookup yields CDR1 SGHKS and CDR2 YYEKEE (reference sequence). The germline V and J ends were trimmed by 2 bases and 5 bases, with 15 bases remaining between them. The CDR3 runs 15 residues. The CDR3 sequence is CASSLGGRYKDTQYF. DNA of the CDR3: TGTGCCAGCAGCTTAGGAGGGCGTTACAAAGATACGCAGTATTTT.

This clone has a single count. This sequence joins TRBV15 and TRBJ2-3, with 10 positions matching TRBD2. Losses at the gene ends were 0 bases for V and 8 bases for J; bases not matched to a gene: 11. CDR1 and CDR2 (germline): LNHNV, YYDKDF (reference sequence). The CDR3 runs to 17 residues. The CDR3 here is CATSRDPEAGGLGTQYF. The CDR3 nucleotides are TGTGCCACCAGCAGAGATCCTGAAGCGGGGGGGCTTGGTACGCAGTATTTT.

V gene TRBV7-8 combines with J gene TRBJ1-6; the match to TRBD1 covers 8 bases. V lost 2 bases to trimming and J lost 8 bases; unmatched junction nucleotides: 14. Germline V CDR1 and CDR2: SGHVS, FQNEAQ. The CDR3 is 18 residues long. CDR3 coding DNA: TGTGCCAGCAGCTTATCGCCCCCAGGGACAGGCTCCCATTCACCCCTCCACTTT. Its protein is CASSLSPPGTGSHSPLHF.

V gene TRBV24-1 combines with J gene TRBJ2-1, with unresolved D. Germline V CDR1 and CDR2: KGHDR, SFDVKD. The V and J ends lost 5 bases and 2 bases respectively, with 15 bases between them. This CDR3 is built from 16 residues. The CDR3 DNA sequence: TGTGCCACCAGTGCTAGTCCACCCCTGGCCTACAATGAGCAGTTCTTC. It is translated as CATSASPPLAYNEQFF.

The CDR3 here is CASRRVPGNTIYF. The CDR3 bases are TGTGCCAGCAGGAGGGTCCCTGGAAACACCATATATTTT. This chain connects TRBV2 to TRBJ1-3; D call uncertain. The V end was cut by 6 bases, the J end by 2 bases, with 8 bases between. The germline CDR1 and CDR2 sequences are SNHLY and FYNNEI. The CDR3 runs to 13 residues.

The V and J genes are TRBV4-2 and TRBJ2-1, with a weak D call TRBD2 (6 bases). CDR3 length: 16 amino acids. V was shortened by 0 bases and J by 9 bases, with 18 bases between the two germline ends. Germline CDR1 reads LGHNA; CDR2 reads YNFKEQ. CDR3 amino acids: CASSQDSGDKGFEQFF. The CDR3 DNA is TGTGCCAGCAGCCAAGACTCGGGAGATAAGGGTTTTGAGCAGTTCTTC.

The rearrangement links TRBV5-1 to TRBJ2-5, with 7 nucleotides matching TRBD1. The CDR3 extends over 15 amino acids. From germline, CDR1 is SGHRS and CDR2 YFSETQ. The J segment lost 2 bases and the V segment lost 4 bases, leaving 8 bases of the junction unmatched. This chain's CDR3 is CASSPPGTEQETQYF. The CDR3 DNA follows: TGCGCCAGCAGCCCCCCGGGGACAGAGCAAGAGACCCAGTACTTC.

This clone was detected a few times. The chain combines TRBV7-9 with TRBJ2-1; possibly TRBD1 for D (6 bases). V was trimmed by 5 bases and J by 8 bases, leaving 22 bases between them. This CDR3 comprises 16 residues. Germline V gene lookup returns CDR1 SEHNR and CDR2 FQNEAQ (reference sequence). CDR3 in DNA: TGTGCCAGCAGCCCAGAGGGGACACTCCAAGGCGATGAGCAGTTCTTC. Translating gives CASSPEGTLQGDEQFF.

The V gene is TRBV11-2, the J gene TRBJ1-4, with a weak D call TRBD1 (5 bases). The CDR3 covers 15 residues. CDR1 is SGHAT and CDR2 is FQNNGV in the germline V gene. Trimming removed 5 bases from V and 1 base from J, with 11 bases in between. CDR3 loop: CASSRGTGTNEKLFF. The CDR3 bases are TGTGCCAGCAGCCGCGGGACGGGAACTAATGAAAAACTGTTTTTT.

The genes are TRBV18 and TRBJ1-1; D is unclear. The V end was cut by 5 bases, the J end by 11 bases, with 15 bases between. Germline V lookup: CDR1 KGHSH, CDR2 LQKENI. The CDR3 has 12 amino acids. The DNA of the CDR3 is TGTGCCAGCTCAGCCGGCGGGGAACGCGCTTTCTTT. Its translation is CASSAGGERAFF.

The rearrangement joins TRBV10-1 to TRBJ2-7; 11 bases agree with TRBD2. The CDR3 runs to 14 residues. V dropped 5 bases and J dropped 3; count of bases not matched to a gene: 3. The germline gives CDR1 WNHNN, CDR2 SYGVQD (reference sequence). The CDR3 DNA follows: TGCGCCAGCAGTTCGGGACTAGCGGACTACGAGCAGTACTTC. Residues: CASSSGLADYEQYF.

The CDR3 spells CASRDLQGEWIYGYTF. CDR3 DNA: TGTGCCAGCAGAGACCTACAGGGAGAGTGGATCTATGGCTACACCTTC. This sequence joins TRBV2 and TRBJ1-2; a possible D gene is TRBD1 (6 bases). Trimming left V 6 bases short and J 4 bases short, with 21 bases between. Germline V lookup: CDR1 SNHLY, CDR2 FYNNEI. CDR3 length equals 16 residues. Full variable domain (missing parts from reference TRBV2 and TRBJ1-2): EPEVTQTPSHQVTQMGQEVILRCVPISNHLYFYWYRQILGQKVEFLVSFYNNEISEKSEIFDDQFSVERPDGSNFTLKIRSTKLEDSAMYFCASRDLQGEWIYGYTFGSGTRLTVV.

For this clone: Other DNA variants within this sample encode the same CDR3. The chain combines TRBV7-2 with TRBJ1-3, with D maybe TRBD1 (6 bases). This CDR3 is built from 14 residues. V lost 4 bases, J lost 2 bases, and 9 bases lay in between. CDR1 and CDR2 (germline): SGHTA, FQGNSA. The CDR3 coding sequence is TGTGCCAGCAGCTCGACAGGAGCTGGAAACACCATATATTTT. Residues: CASSSTGAGNTIYF.

This sequence joins TRBV3-1 (or the pseudogene TRBV3-2) and TRBJ2-3, with 7 bases aligning to TRBD1. The junction had 3 bases not matched to a gene; V was cut back by 4 bases and J by 2 bases. The CDR3 loop spans 14 amino acids. The germline V gene has CDR1 LGHDT and CDR2 YNNKEL (reference sequence). CDR3 in amino acids: CASSRDSTTDTQYF. The DNA of the CDR3 is TGTGCCAGCAGCCGGGACAGCACCACAGATACGCAGTATTTT.

The chain carries TRBV5-4 and TRBJ2-7, with 11 bases aligning to TRBD2. The germline V gene has CDR1 SGHNT and CDR2 YYREEE (reference sequence). The CDR3 runs 15 residues. V gave up 0 bases and J gave up 4 bases; unmatched junction bases: 3. This CDR3 is CASSLGASGGYEQYF. The CDR3 bases are TGTGCCAGCAGCTTGGGGGCTAGCGGGGGGTACGAGCAGTACTTC.

V usage is TRBV29-1 and J usage is TRBJ1-1; 7 bases are a match to TRBD1. Per germline, CDR1 SQVTM and CDR2 ANQGSEA. The CDR3 has 14 residues. V lost 7 bases and J lost 0; bases outside the gene matches: 8. The CDR3 sequence is CSAMTGFLNTEAFF. The CDR3 nucleotides read TGCAGCGCAATGACAGGGTTTCTGAACACTGAAGCTTTCTTT.

J is TRBJ1-2 and V is TRBV7-9; 9 nucleotides align to TRBD1. V lost 1 base to trimming and J lost 5 bases; unmatched junction nucleotides: 11. Germline CDR1 SEHNR, CDR2 FQNEAQ (reference sequence). The CDR3 length is 17 residues. The CDR3 DNA follows: TGTGCCAGCAGCTTAGGGAGTCAGTGGGGACAGGGTTATGGCTACACCTTC. Protein: CASSLGSQWGQGYGYTF.

This rearrangement joins TRBV28 to TRBJ1-1; a possible D gene is TRBD1 (6 bases). The V end was cut by 10 bases, the J end by 5 bases, with 17 bases between. CDR1 MDHEN and CDR2 SYDVKM come from the germline V gene. The CDR3 covers 13 residues. In DNA form, the CDR3 reads TGTGCCACCCTTTACAGGGAAATGACTGAAGCTTTCTTT. Translating it yields CATLYREMTEAFF. Supplemented by reference TRBV28 and TRBJ1-1, the full variable domain reads DVKVTQSSRYLVKRTGEKVFLECVQDMDHENMFWYRQDPGLGLRLIYFSYDVKMKEKGDIPEGYSVSREKKERFSLILESASTNQTSMYLCATLYREMTEAFFGQGTRLTVV.

The chain is built from TRBV18 and TRBJ1-2, with a weak D call TRBD1 (5 bases). V was pared by 2 bases and J by 1 base, with 14 bases between. Germline CDR1 reads KGHSH; CDR2 reads LQKENI. This CDR3 is 16 amino acids long. The CDR3 bases are TGTGCCAGCTCACCATATGTCACAGGCATTAACTATGGCTACACCTTC. This codes for CASSPYVTGINYGYTF.

The rearrangement links TRBV27 to TRBJ2-5; maybe TRBD2 (5 bases). The CDR3 totals 15 residues. V shed 2 bases and J shed 5 bases, with 15 bases lying between them. CDR1 and CDR2 from the germline V gene are MNHEY and SMNVEV (reference sequence). Here the CDR3 DNA reads TGTGCCAGCAGTTTAGGTCTGGGGAGTTGGGAGACCCAGTACTTC. Translating it yields CASSLGLGSWETQYF.

This clone was recorded once. The V and J genes are TRBV7-9 and TRBJ2-5, with 13 bases aligning to TRBD2. The CDR3 totals 16 residues. V lost 5 bases to trimming and J lost 5 bases; unmatched junction nucleotides: 8. Germline V gene data show CDR1 as SEHNR and CDR2 as FQNEAQ (reference sequence). The DNA for the CDR3 is TGTGCCAGCAGCCCTAAACTGACTAGCGGGGGGGAGACCCAGTACTTC. It is translated as CASSPKLTSGGETQYF.

This rearrangement joins TRBV6-5 to TRBJ1-3; TRBD1 matches at 8 bases. In germline, CDR1 is MNHEY, CDR2 SVGAGI. V trimming: 5 bases; J trimming: 4 bases; junction bases outside the gene matches: 7. The CDR3 has 15 amino acids. CDR3 sequence (DNA): TGTGCCAGCAGTCCCTGGACAGGGACAGGAAACACCATATATTTT. Protein: CASSPWTGTGNTIYF.

This chain uses TRBV12-5 with TRBJ1-4; D is perhaps TRBD1 (6 bases). Germline V lookup: CDR1 LGHNT, CDR2 FRNRAP. Trimming pared 2 bases from V and 8 bases from J, leaving 12 bases between. CDR3 size: 14 residues. The CDR3 DNA sequence: TGTGCTAGTGGTTTGAGGGGAGGGGGGGAAAAACTGTTTTTT. The encoded protein is CASGLRGGGEKLFF.

This clone appeared a single time. This sequence joins TRBV5-1 and TRBJ1-2; TRBD1 matches 7 bases. V gave up 3 bases and J gave up 2 bases; unmatched junction bases: 4. Germline loops: CDR1 SGHRS, CDR2 YFSETQ. The CDR3 contains 14 residues. CDR3 in amino acids: CASSSWDRNYGYTF. The CDR3 coding sequence is TGCGCCAGCAGCTCCTGGGACAGAAACTATGGCTACACCTTC.